This entry concerns a single T cell receptor (beta chain). Authors' methods: Reference gene primer amplification gave estimated nucleated cell counts. This table comes from immunoSEQ multiplex PCR, and its TCRdb copy is limited to in-frame clones, with some not included. V, J and clone size are those of that table, while D and trimming were read from the DNA. The table includes about 130,000 clones, about four fifths detected once. This sample is drawn from a study of blood T cell repertoires in COVID-19. Study context: Whether acute or convalescent, the COVID-19 samples came from the United States, Italy and Spain. PBMCs, B-cell-depleted T cells, or T cells were the source of the cDNA or gDNA that made up the material.

CDR1 LNHDA and CDR2 SQIVND come from the germline V gene (reference sequence). The CDR3 totals 15 residues. With V trimmed by 6 bases and J by 7 bases, 11 bases remained unmatched. Sequenced material: peripheral blood. The gene calls are TRBV19 and TRBJ1-2; 10 nucleotides align to TRBD1. The TCR sequence derives from an elderly woman with acute or convalescent COVID-19. CDR3 in DNA: TGTGCCAGTAGGTCCGACAGGGGGCCGATTTCTGGCTACACCTTC. This encodes CASRSDRGPISGYTF.